The clone carrying this T cell receptor (beta chain) was found a few times. The sample originates from a study of blood T cells in healthy people across ages. A second about 6 to 12 cycle PCR used barcoded and J-beta primers. Each of the cDNA molecules was tagged by a template-switch adaptor with 12 random nucleotides. TCRdb independently ran MiXCR on the 5' RACE reads; one entry per CDR3 protein. This sample has around 1.7 million distinct CDR3 sequences, with over 25% found just once. V dropped 3 bases and J dropped 4 bases, with 10 bases sitting between them. This CDR3 has 13 amino acids. The V and J genes are TRBV12-3 or TRBV12-4 and TRBJ2-7, with no clear D. The clonotype originates from a woman aged 30 to 39 in good health. The material sequenced was blood. For the CDR3, the DNA is TGTGCCAGCAGTTTTAGTGCACAGTACGAGCAGTACTTC. Translating it yields CASSFSAQYEQYF.